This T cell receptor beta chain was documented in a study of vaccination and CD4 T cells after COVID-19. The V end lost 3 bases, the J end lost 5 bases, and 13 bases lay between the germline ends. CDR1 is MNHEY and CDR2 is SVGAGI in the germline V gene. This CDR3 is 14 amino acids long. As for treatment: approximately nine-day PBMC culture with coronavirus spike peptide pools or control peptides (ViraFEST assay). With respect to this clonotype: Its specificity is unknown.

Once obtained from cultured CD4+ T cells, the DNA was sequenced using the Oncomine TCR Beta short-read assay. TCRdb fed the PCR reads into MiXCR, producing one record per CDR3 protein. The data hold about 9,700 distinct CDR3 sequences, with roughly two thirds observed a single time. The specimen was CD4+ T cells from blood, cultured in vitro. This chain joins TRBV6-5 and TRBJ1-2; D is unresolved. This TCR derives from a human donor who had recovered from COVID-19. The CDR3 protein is CASSYRAGSYGYTF. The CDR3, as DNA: TGTGCCAGCAGTTATAGGGCAGGATCGTATGGCTACACCTTC.